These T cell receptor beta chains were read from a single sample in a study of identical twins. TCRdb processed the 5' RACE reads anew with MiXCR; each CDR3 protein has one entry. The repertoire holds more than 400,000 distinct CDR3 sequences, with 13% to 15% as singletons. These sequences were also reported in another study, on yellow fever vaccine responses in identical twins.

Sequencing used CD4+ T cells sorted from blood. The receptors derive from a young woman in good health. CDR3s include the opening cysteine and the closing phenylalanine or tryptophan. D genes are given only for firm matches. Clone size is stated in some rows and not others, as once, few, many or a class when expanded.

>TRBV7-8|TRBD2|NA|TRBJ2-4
TGTGCCAGCAGCTTAGAGGGATTAGCGGGAGGATCCAAAAACATTCAGTACTTC
CASSLEGLAGGSKNIQYF
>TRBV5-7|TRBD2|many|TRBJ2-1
TGTGCCAGCAGCCTTGGACTAGCGGGAGGTAACACCTACAATGAGCAGTTCTTC
CASSLGLAGGNTYNEQFF
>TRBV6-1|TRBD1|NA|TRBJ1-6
TGTGCCAGCACCGGGACAGGGGCGCAGAATTCACCCCTCCACTTT
CASTGTGAQNSPLHF
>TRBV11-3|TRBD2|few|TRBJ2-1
TGTGCCAGCAGCTTCCATTCCGGGGGAGGGCCTACTCTTGAGCAGTTCTTC
CASSFHSGGGPTLEQFF
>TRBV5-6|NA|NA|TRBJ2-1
TGTGCCAGCAGCCCCCTCGGCGGGGGCCCCTACAATGAGCAGTTCTTC
CASSPLGGGPYNEQFF
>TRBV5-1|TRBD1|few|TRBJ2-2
TGCGCCAGCAGCGTAACAGGGGCCGGGGAGCTGTTTTTT
CASSVTGAGELFF
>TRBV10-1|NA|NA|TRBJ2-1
TGCGCCAGCAGTGAGCAGCGGACGTCCTACAATGAGCAGTTCTTC
CASSEQRTSYNEQFF
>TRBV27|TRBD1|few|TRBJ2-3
TGTGCCAGCAGTTCGTACGGGACAGTCATTAGCACAGATACGCAGTATTTT
CASSSYGTVISTDTQYF
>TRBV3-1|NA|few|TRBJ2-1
TGTGCCAGCAGTCAGGACTCCGCATCCTACAATGAGCAGTTCTTC
CASSQDSASYNEQFF
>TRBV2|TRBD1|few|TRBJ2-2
TGTGCCAGCAAGCCGCGACAGGGGGCCGGGGAGCTGTTTTTT
CASKPRQGAGELFF
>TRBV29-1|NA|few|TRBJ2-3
TGCAGCGTTGACGTGGGAACGCAGTATTTT
CSVDVGTQYF
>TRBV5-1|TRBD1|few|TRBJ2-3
TGCGCCAGCAGCCTCCGGGACAGGGCTTCAGATACGCAGTATTTT
CASSLRDRASDTQYF
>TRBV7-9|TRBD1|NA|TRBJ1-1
TGTGCCAGCGGCAGGGGGAAGGTGGACACTGAAGCTTTCTTT
CASGRGKVDTEAFF
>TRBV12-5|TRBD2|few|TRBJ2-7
TGTGCTAGTGGTTTGGACCCCGGGTCTAGCGGGAGCTACGAGCAGTACTTC
CASGLDPGSSGSYEQYF
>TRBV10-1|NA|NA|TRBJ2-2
TGCGTCAGCCGGGGTTGGAAGTTTTTT
CVSRGWKFF
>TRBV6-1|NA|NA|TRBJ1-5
TGTGCCAGCAGGCCCAGGCCAGGGGGCAATCAGCCCCAGCATTTT
CASRPRPGGNQPQHF
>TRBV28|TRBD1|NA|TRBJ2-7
TGTGCCAGCCAGACAGGGATTTACGAGCAGTACTTC
CASQTGIYEQYF
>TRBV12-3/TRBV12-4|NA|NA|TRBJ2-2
TGTGCCAGCAGTTTAGGAGGGCCCGGACGCGGCACCGGGGAGCTGTTTTTT
CASSLGGPGRGTGELFF
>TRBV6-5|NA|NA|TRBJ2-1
TGTGCCAGCAGTTACCGGGGGCTACTCAATGAGCAGTTCTTC
CASSYRGLLNEQFF
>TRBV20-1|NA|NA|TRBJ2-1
TGCAGTGCTAGGGAGGGGAGGATCTACAATGAGCAGTTCTTC
CSAREGRIYNEQFF
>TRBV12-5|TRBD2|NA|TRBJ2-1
TGTGCTACGACTAGCGGGAATACAAATGAGCAGTTCTTC
CATTSGNTNEQFF
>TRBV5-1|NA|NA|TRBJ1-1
TGCGCCAGCAGCTTAACGGGGGGGGAGAACACTGAAGCTTTCTTT
CASSLTGGENTEAFF
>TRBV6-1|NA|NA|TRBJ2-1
TGTGCCAGCAGAAGCGCGAGCCTAAACAATGAGCAGTTCTTC
CASRSASLNNEQFF
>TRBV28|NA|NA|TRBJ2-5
TGTGCCAGCAGTTTTGCGAGGGGCGGTGGATTCCAAGAGACCCAGTACTTC
CASSFARGGGFQETQYF
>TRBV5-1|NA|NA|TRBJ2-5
TGCGCCAGCAGGAGGAACAGGGATCAAGAGACCCAGTACTTC
CASRRNRDQETQYF
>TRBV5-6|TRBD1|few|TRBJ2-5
TGTGCCAGCAGCGTAATGGGGACAGTCGACTTACAAGAGACCCAGTACTTC
CASSVMGTVDLQETQYF
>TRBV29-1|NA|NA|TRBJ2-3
TGCAGCGTTGCCTGGGGGGCTACAGATACGCAGTATTTT
CSVAWGATDTQYF
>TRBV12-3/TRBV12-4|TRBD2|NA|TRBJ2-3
TGTGCCAGCAGCCCGGAGACTAGCGGGAGCTGGAGCACAGATACGCAGTATTTT
CASSPETSGSWSTDTQYF
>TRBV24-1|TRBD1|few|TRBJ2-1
TGTGCCACCAGTGATTTCGGGACAGGGGGCGTCAAGACCTACAATGAGCAGTTCTTC
CATSDFGTGGVKTYNEQFF
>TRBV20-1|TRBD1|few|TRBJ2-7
TGCAGTGCTAGAGATCCGGACAGGGGTGTCCACGAGCAGTACTTC
CSARDPDRGVHEQYF
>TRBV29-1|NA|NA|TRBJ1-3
TGCAGCGTTCGAGGCGCTGGAAACACCATATATTTT
CSVRGAGNTIYF
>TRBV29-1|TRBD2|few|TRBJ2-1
TGCAGCGTCAGCGCGGGGGGGACCTACAATGAGCAGTTCTTC
CSVSAGGTYNEQFF
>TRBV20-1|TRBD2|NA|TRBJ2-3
TGCAGTGTTCAACTAGCGGACGGCACAGATACGCAGTATTTT
CSVQLADGTDTQYF
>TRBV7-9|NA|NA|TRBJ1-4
TGTGCCAGCAGCCCAAGAGATACAGGAAATGAAAAACTGTTTTTT
CASSPRDTGNEKLFF
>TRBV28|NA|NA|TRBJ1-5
TGTGCCAGCAGTTTATTTGCAGGGCGCAATCAGCCCCAGCATTTT
CASSLFAGRNQPQHF
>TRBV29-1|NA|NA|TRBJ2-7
TGCAGCGTTGAAGTCAAGGGCGGCAACGAGCAGTACTTC
CSVEVKGGNEQYF
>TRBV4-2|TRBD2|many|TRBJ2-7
TGTGCCAGCAGCCAAGTCCCGGGACTAAACACCTACGAGCAGTACTTC
CASSQVPGLNTYEQYF
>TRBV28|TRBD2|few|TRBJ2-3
TGTGCCAGCAGTTCTACCGACCCGTTTGGCGGGGGACTCACAGATACGCAGTATTTT
CASSSTDPFGGGLTDTQYF
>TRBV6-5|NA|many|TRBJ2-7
TGTGCCAGCAGTTCCTCCTCCTACGAGCAGTACTTC
CASSSSSYEQYF
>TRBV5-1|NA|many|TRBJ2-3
TGCGCCAGCAGCTTGGGGGGAGTGAGCACAGATACGCAGTATTTT
CASSLGGVSTDTQYF
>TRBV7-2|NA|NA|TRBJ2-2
TGTGCCAGCAGCCAAGTTCGGGCCGGGGAGCTGTTTTTT
CASSQVRAGELFF
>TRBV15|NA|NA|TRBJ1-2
TGTGCCACCAGCAGAACATATGCGGAACAGGGATACTATGGCTACACCTTC
CATSRTYAEQGYYGYTF
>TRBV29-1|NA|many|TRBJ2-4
TGCAGCGTCAGGGGACGGTTAGCCAAAAACATTCAGTACTTC
CSVRGRLAKNIQYF
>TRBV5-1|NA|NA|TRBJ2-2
TGCGCCAGCAGCTGGGCGGCTAGCGCCGGGGAGCTGTTTTTT
CASSWAASAGELFF
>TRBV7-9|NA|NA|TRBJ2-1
TGTGCCAGCAGCTTAGTACAGGGGAGGAATGAGCAGTTCTTC
CASSLVQGRNEQFF
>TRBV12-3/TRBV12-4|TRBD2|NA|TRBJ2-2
TGTGCCAGCAGCCTCACTAGCGGGGGGACCAACACCGGGGAGCTGTTTTTT
CASSLTSGGTNTGELFF
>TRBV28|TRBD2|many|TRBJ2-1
TGTGCCAGCACCCGGGGGACTAGCGGACGTTATGAGCAGTTCTTC
CASTRGTSGRYEQFF
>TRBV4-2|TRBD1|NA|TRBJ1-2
TGTGCCAGCTGTCCGGACGACAGGGCTACCTATGGCTACACCTTC
CASCPDDRATYGYTF
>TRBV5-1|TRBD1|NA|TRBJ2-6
TGCGCCAGCAGCTTGGGGACAGGGGCCTCCTCTGGGGCCAACGTCCTGACTTTC
CASSLGTGASSGANVLTF
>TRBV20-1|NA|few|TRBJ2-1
TGCAGTGCTAGAAGGGCAGCCCCGAGTGAGCAGTTCTTC
CSARRAAPSEQFF
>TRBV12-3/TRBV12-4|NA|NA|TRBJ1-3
TGTGCCAGCAGCCCTTCCCGGACCCTCTCTGGAAACACCATATATTTT
CASSPSRTLSGNTIYF